This record looks at one T cell receptor (beta chain) sequence and its context. The antigen remains unidentified. The same CDR3 arises from other DNA sequences in this sample as well. The germline CDR1 and CDR2 sequences are SGDLS and YYNGEE. The CDR3 consists of 15 residues. Trimming at V came to 3 bases and at J to 0 bases, leaving 2 bases not matched to a gene. This entry comes from a study of cytomegalovirus exposure and HLA in healthy donors. Whole-study results and caveats: Reportedly, TCR beta sequences accurately predicted HLA-A and HLA-B alleles in most subjects. Data from an earlier analysis indicated that most TCR beta V segments were productive either about 87% or about 30% of the time. Altogether, more than 150 TCR beta chains were recorded as cytomegalovirus-associated. Further analysis was carried out later, and it showed several of the most significant clusters appearing linked to common viral pathogens.

60 Vbeta and 13 Jbeta primers were used in PCR. Clones were sequenced by immunoSEQ multiplex PCR, and TCRdb holds only the in-frame ones, with some missing. This table holds approximately 220,000 clones, around 80% found once. The rearrangement joins TRBV9 to TRBJ2-1; 8 positions agree with TRBD2. The material sequenced was PBMCs. The sequence was collected from a man in his late teens or twenties in good health and CMV-seronegative. DNA for the CDR3: TGTGCCAGCAGCGAAAGCGGGAGCTCCTACAATGAGCAGTTCTTC. Residues: CASSESGSSYNEQFF.